This entry concerns a single TCR beta chain. Its antigen is unknown. This entry is derived from a study of cytomegalovirus exposure and HLA in healthy donors. Study-wide points: From TCR beta sequences, most subjects' HLA-A and HLA-B alleles were reportedly predicted accurately. The study found most TCR sequences rare, yet found some public TCRs in many donors. In vitro confirmation showed three CMV-associated chains to be CMV antigen specific. More clonal expansion characterized HLA-associated TCR beta chains than equally common others in a later analysis.

PCR employed 60 Vbeta and 13 Jbeta primers. Assay used: immunoSEQ multiplex PCR; TCRdb lists only in-frame clones, some missing. The sample holds 90,000 to 150,000 clones, 65% to 85% seen once. V was shortened by 4 bases and J by 5 bases, with 21 bases between the two germline ends. The CDR3 extends over 17 amino acids. Germline assignment: CDR1 MNHEY and CDR2 SMNVEV (reference sequence). The rearrangement links TRBV27 to TRBJ2-1; possible D gene TRBD2, 6 bases. This sequence originates from a man in his fifties in good health and CMV-seronegative. The sequencing sample was made of PBMCs. The CDR3 DNA reads TGTGCCAGCAGTTCCGCCCCTAGCGTCAGATTTGACAATGAGCAGTTCTTC. Protein: CASSSAPSVRFDNEQFF.